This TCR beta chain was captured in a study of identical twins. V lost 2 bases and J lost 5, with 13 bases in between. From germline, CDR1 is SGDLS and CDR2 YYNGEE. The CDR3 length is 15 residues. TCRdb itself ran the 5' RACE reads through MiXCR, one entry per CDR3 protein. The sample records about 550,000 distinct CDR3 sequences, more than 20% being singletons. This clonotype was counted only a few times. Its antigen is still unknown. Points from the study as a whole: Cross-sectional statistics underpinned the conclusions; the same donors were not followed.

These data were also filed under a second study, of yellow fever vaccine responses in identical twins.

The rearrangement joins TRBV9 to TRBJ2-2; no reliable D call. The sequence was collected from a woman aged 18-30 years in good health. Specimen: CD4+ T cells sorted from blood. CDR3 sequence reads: CASSVDPLGTGELFF. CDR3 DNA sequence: TGTGCCAGCAGCGTGGATCCTTTGGGGACCGGGGAGCTGTTTTTT.